This T cell receptor (beta chain) is from a study of lymphopenia after photon versus proton radiotherapy. Whole-study results and caveats: Larger post-nadir TCR diversity loss correlated inversely with survival in deceased patients.

CDR3 length: 15 residues. Trimming removed 4 bases from V and 1 base from J, with 14 bases in between. Germline CDR1 and CDR2: SGHRS and YFSETQ. TCRdb's copy holds only in-frame clones and misses some; the assay was immunoSEQ multiplex PCR. Among 150,000 to 200,000 clones, about 85% were seen once, and the ten largest hold roughly 4.7%. Regarding this clone: Its antigen remains unidentified.

The TCR was taken from a man aged 45-65 years with gastric cancer. The rearrangement joins TRBV5-1 to TRBJ1-1, with TRBD1 as a possible D gene (6 bases). The material was peripheral blood, obtained from a patient treated with photon-based radiotherapy. The CDR3 loop is CASSPGSGQNTEAFF. The CDR3 DNA reads TGCGCCAGCAGCCCCGGGTCGGGACAGAACACTGAAGCTTTCTTT.